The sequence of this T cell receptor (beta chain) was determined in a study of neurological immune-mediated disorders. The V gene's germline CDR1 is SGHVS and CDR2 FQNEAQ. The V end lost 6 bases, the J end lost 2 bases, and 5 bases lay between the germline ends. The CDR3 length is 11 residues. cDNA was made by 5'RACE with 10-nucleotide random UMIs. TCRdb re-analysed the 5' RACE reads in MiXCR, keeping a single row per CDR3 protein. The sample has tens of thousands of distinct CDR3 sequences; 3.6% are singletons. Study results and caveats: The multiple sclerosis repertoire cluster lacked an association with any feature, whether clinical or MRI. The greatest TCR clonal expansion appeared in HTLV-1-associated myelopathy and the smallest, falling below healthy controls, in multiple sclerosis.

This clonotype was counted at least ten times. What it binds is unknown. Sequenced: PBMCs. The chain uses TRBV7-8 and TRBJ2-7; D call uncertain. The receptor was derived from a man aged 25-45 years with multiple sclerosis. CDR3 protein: CASSPTYEQYF. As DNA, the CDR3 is TGTGCCAGCAGTCCTACCTACGAGCAGTACTTC.